These 18 T cell receptor beta chains were all obtained from the same sample, sequenced in a study of Tregs in tolerant kidney transplant recipients. The antigens of these receptors remain unknown. Clones were sequenced by immunoSEQ multiplex PCR, and TCRdb holds only the in-frame ones, with some missing. The table has 10,000 to 11,000 clones, under 95% seen once. This specimen consisted of Tregs from blood cultured with allogeneic cells, obtained before the transplant. The receptors derive from a human patient who received a combined kidney and bone marrow transplant.

The chain has TRBV7-2 and TRBJ2-7, with 8 bases matching TRBD2. This CDR3 is built from 14 residues. Germline V gene lookup returns CDR1 SGHTA and CDR2 FQGNSA. V lost 1 base to trimming and J lost 9 bases; unmatched junction nucleotides: 8. The CDR3 nucleotides are TGTGCCAGCAGCTTAGAATTAGCGGGATTGCGGCAGTACTTC. Encoded protein: CASSLELAGLRQYF.

In DNA, the CDR3 is TGTGCCAGCTCACCACCGCGGGCAACTAATGAAAAACTGTTTTTT. Its translation: CASSPPRATNEKLFF. This chain joins TRBV18 and TRBJ1-4; D gene unclear. Germline values: CDR1 KGHSH, CDR2 LQKENI. V lost 0 bases and J 0 bases, leaving 5 bases between the germline ends. CDR3 length: 15 residues.

CDR3 in DNA: TGTGCCAGCAGCGTAGCGGACAGCCAACTGTTTTTT. Translated, it gives CASSVADSQLFF. J is TRBJ1-4 and V is TRBV9, with a weak D call TRBD1 (6 bases). Germline V gene data show CDR1 as SGDLS and CDR2 as YYNGEE. CDR3 length: 12 amino acids. Trimming pared 0 bases from V and 12 bases from J, leaving 9 bases between.

In this sample, this clone turned up once. V is TRBV19 and J is TRBJ2-1; D is possibly TRBD1 (6 bases). Trimming removed 6 bases at V and 3 bases at J, with 9 bases between. Germline V gene data show CDR1 as LNHDA and CDR2 as SQIVND (reference sequence). The CDR3 length is 13 residues. This CDR3 reads CASSRGIYNEQFF. The DNA of the CDR3 is TGTGCCAGTAGCAGGGGTATCTACAATGAGCAGTTCTTC.

In DNA form, the CDR3 reads TGTGCCAGCAGCTCCGGGACAGCTCATGAAAAACTGTTTTTT. This encodes CASSSGTAHEKLFF. This rearrangement joins TRBV9 to TRBJ1-4; 7 bases agree with TRBD1. V trimming: 4 bases; J trimming: 6 bases; junction bases outside the gene matches: 6. There are 14 residues in the CDR3. Germline CDR1 reads SGDLS; CDR2 reads YYNGEE.

V gene TRBV28 combines with J gene TRBJ2-7; 11 bases are a match to TRBD1. This CDR3 comprises 14 residues. Germline CDR1 MDHEN, CDR2 SYDVKM. V trimming: 4 bases; J trimming: 2 bases; junction bases outside the gene matches: 1. CDR3 loop: CASSWTGGAYEQYF. Written as DNA, the CDR3 is TGTGCCAGCAGTTGGACAGGGGGCGCCTACGAGCAGTACTTC. Variable domain in full (rest from reference TRBV28 and TRBJ2-7): DVKVTQSSRYLVKRTGEKVFLECVQDMDHENMFWYRQDPGLGLRLIYFSYDVKMKEKGDIPEGYSVSREKKERFSLILESASTNQTSMYLCASSWTGGAYEQYFGPGTRLTVT.

This chain uses TRBV7-3 with TRBJ1-2; D unclear. This CDR3 spans 15 amino acids. The ends were cut back, 3 bases at V and 2 bases at J, with 13 bases in the middle. The germline gives CDR1 SGHTA, CDR2 FQGTGA. The CDR3 is CASSLDGNSNYGYTF. The CDR3 DNA reads TGTGCCAGCAGCTTGGACGGCAACTCCAACTATGGCTACACCTTC.

The chain carries TRBV15 and TRBJ1-5; D is undetermined. Trimming removed 4 bases from V and 5 bases from J, with 21 bases in between. From germline, CDR1 is LNHNV and CDR2 YYDKDF (reference sequence). The CDR3 length is 17 residues. CDR3 bases: TGTGCCACCAGCAAGGGCGGGGTCGGGCAGACCTATCAGCCCCAGCATTTT. Amino acid sequence: CATSKGGVGQTYQPQHF.

This clone was observed once. The chain employs TRBV6-6 and TRBJ2-1; 7 bases are shared with TRBD1. J was trimmed by 7 bases and V by 4 bases; bases with no gene match: 10. The CDR3 sequence is 15 residues long. Germline values: CDR1 MNHNY, CDR2 SVGAGI (reference sequence). The chain's CDR3 is CASSSGTASGNEQFF. The CDR3 region has the DNA TGTGCCAGCAGTTCCGGGACAGCCTCTGGGAATGAGCAGTTCTTC.

This rearrangement joins TRBV5-1 to TRBJ1-2; TRBD1 is a possible D gene (5 bases). CDR3 length equals 17 residues. V was trimmed by 0 bases and J by 1 base, leaving 16 bases between them. Germline V gene sequence: CDR1 SGHRS, CDR2 YFSETQ. The CDR3 spells CASSLAGTERLNYGYTF. The CDR3 DNA reads TGCGCCAGCAGCTTGGCCGGGACCGAACGGCTTAACTATGGCTACACCTTC.

This clone came up once. CDR3 coding DNA: TGTGCCAGCAGGTCACAGGGGGCGGCCTACGAGCAGTACTTC. Translation: CASRSQGAAYEQYF. This chain joins TRBV7-2 and TRBJ2-7; 9 bases map to TRBD1. The V gene end was trimmed by 6 bases and the J gene end by 2 bases; junction bases not matched to a gene: 5. Germline CDR1 and CDR2: SGHTA and FQGNSA. The CDR3 totals 14 residues.

V gene TRBV7-3 combines with J gene TRBJ2-3, with D maybe TRBD2 (5 bases). CDR3 size: 13 residues. V shed 5 bases and J shed 3 bases, with 9 bases lying between them. Germline CDR1 is SGHTA and CDR2 is FQGTGA. The CDR3 loop reads CASSITRTDTQYF. The CDR3 DNA reads TGTGCCAGCAGCATCACTAGAACAGATACGCAGTATTTT.

The chain is built from TRBV29-1 and TRBJ1-2, with D possibly matching TRBD1 (5 bases). Germline CDR1 is SQVTM and CDR2 is ANQGSEA. The V and J ends lost 1 base and 4 bases respectively, with 10 bases between them. The CDR3 totals 13 residues. This CDR3 reads CSVEAPGLYGYTF. In DNA, the CDR3 is TGCAGCGTTGAAGCCCCAGGGCTCTATGGCTACACCTTC. Filled out from reference TRBV29-1 and TRBJ1-2, the complete variable domain reads SAVISQKPSRDICQRGTSLTIQCQVDSQVTMMFWYRQQPGQSLTLIATANQGSEATYESGFVIDKFPISRPNLTFSTLTVSNMSPEDSSIYLCSVEAPGLYGYTFGSGTRLTVV.

This CDR3 is CAISSGRTINQPQHF. Here the CDR3 DNA reads TGTGCCATCAGTTCGGGACGGACAATCAATCAGCCCCAGCATTTT. The V and J genes are TRBV10-3 and TRBJ1-5, with D possibly matching TRBD1 (5 bases). The CDR3 runs to 15 residues. Trimming left V 5 bases short and J 3 bases short, with 14 bases between. Germline V lookup: CDR1 ENHRY, CDR2 SYGVKD.

This chain joins TRBV19 and TRBJ1-5, with TRBD1 matching over 12 bases. CDR1 LNHDA and CDR2 SQIVND come from the germline V gene (reference sequence). The CDR3 runs 18 residues. Trimming removed 7 bases from V and 1 base from J; junction bases left unmatched: 11. This CDR3 is CASNAGTGGGGSNQPQHF. CDR3 in DNA: TGTGCCAGTAACGCCGGGACAGGGGGCGGGGGGAGCAATCAGCCCCAGCATTTT.

This clone was recorded only once. Other DNA sequences from this sample encode an identical CDR3 as well. V is TRBV27 and J is TRBJ1-2, with D perhaps matching TRBD1 (6 bases). This CDR3 region has 15 residues. V was cut by 5 bases and J by 3 bases, with 16 bases left in between. In germline, CDR1 is MNHEY, CDR2 SMNVEV (reference sequence). The CDR3 reads CASSPYREGYYGYTF. Written as DNA, the CDR3 is TGTGCCAGCAGTCCCTACAGGGAAGGGTACTATGGCTACACCTTC.

The chain carries TRBV19 and TRBJ2-1; TRBD2 is a possible D gene (6 bases). The CDR3 totals 16 residues. Germline assignment: CDR1 LNHDA and CDR2 SQIVND (reference sequence). The V end lost 5 bases, the J end lost 6 bases, and 20 bases lay between the germline ends. CDR3: CASSRSGRRISNEQFF. The DNA of the CDR3 is TGTGCCAGTAGTCGTAGCGGTAGAAGAATCTCCAATGAGCAGTTCTTC.

The count of this clone is one. The chain joins TRBV5-1 to TRBJ1-2; D might be TRBD1 (6 bases). In germline, CDR1 is SGHRS, CDR2 YFSETQ. The CDR3 consists of 13 residues. The V end lost 3 bases, the J end lost 3 bases, and 9 bases lay between the germline ends. CDR3 DNA: TGCGCCAGCAGCTCGACAGGAGACTATGGCTACACCTTC. Residues: CASSSTGDYGYTF.